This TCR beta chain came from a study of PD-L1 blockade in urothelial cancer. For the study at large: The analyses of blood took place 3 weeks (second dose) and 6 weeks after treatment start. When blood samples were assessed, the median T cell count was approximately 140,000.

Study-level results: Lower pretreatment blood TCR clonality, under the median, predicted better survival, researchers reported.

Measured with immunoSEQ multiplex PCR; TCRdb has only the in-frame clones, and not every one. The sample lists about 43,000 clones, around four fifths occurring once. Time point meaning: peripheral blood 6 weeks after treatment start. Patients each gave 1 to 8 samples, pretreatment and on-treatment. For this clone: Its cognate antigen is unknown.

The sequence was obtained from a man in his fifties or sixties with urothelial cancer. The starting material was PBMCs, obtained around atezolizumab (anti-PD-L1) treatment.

This CDR3 reads CASVSSPDQPQHF. The CDR3, as DNA: TGTGCCAGCGTATCTTCCCCCGATCAGCCCCAGCATTTT. V is TRBV6-1 and J is TRBJ1-5; no firm D call. The germline V gene encodes CDR1 MNHNS and CDR2 SASEGT. This CDR3 has 13 amino acids. V lost 8 bases to trimming and J lost 5 bases, with 13 bases between them.